This T cell receptor beta chain is drawn from a study of blood T cell repertoires in COVID-19. Study overall: Italy, Spain and the United States were the sources of the convalescent and acute COVID-19 samples. Sources were T cells, B-cell-depleted T cells, or PBMCs; the material itself was cDNA or gDNA.

This clone appeared once. V lost 6 bases, J lost 1 base, and 11 bases lay in between. CDR1 and CDR2 from the germline V gene are SNHLY and FYNNEI. CDR3 length: 14 amino acids. Authors' methods: How many nucleated cells were present was estimated from reference gene primer amplification. Sequencing was performed with immunoSEQ multiplex PCR; in TCRdb, only in-frame clones are kept and a portion is missing. For V, J and clone size, that table is used; D and trimming come from the DNA. The sample lists 45,000 or so clones, roughly nine tenths occurring once. The chain has TRBV2 and TRBJ2-3; D perhaps matches TRBD1 (5 bases). This clonotype originated in a man between 65 and 85 years old with active COVID-19. The specimen sequenced was peripheral blood. The CDR3 nucleotides are TGTGCCAGCAGCTCACAGGTCCGCACAGATACGCAGTATTTT. It translates to CASSSQVRTDTQYF.